This T cell receptor (beta chain) was identified during a study of T-cell reconstitution after alpha-beta-depleted transplantation in children. The CDR3 is 12 residues long. Trimming left V 6 bases short and J 4 bases short, with 12 bases between. Germline CDR1 and CDR2: DFQATT and SNEGSKA (reference sequence). Using unique molecular identifiers, the investigators prepared the TCRbeta library. MiXCR, run by TCRdb on the PCR reads, gives a single entry per CDR3 protein. Of more than 400,000 distinct CDR3 sequences in the sample, approximately 42% were seen once. This clonotype originated in a girl aged 2 to 10 with aplastic anemia, due to receive a stem cell transplant. The chain recombines TRBV20-1 with TRBJ2-5; weak D call: TRBD1 (5 bases). Sequencing used PBMCs, obtained before TCRalphabeta/CD19-depleted stem cell transplant. The CDR3 sequence: CSAKGPPETQYF. For the CDR3, the DNA is TGCAGTGCAAAGGGGCCGCCAGAGACCCAGTACTTC.